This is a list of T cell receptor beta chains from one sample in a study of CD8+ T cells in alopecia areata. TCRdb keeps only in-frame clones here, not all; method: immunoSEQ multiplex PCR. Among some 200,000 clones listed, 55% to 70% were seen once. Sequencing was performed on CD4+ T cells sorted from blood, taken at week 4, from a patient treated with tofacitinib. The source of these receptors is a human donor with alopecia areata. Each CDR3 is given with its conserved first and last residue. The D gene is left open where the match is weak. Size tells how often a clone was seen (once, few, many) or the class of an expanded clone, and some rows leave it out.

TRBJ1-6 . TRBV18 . CASSPSDLNSPLHF TGTGCCAGCTCACCATCGGATCTTAATTCACCCCTCCACTTT
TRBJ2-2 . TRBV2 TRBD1 CASRAGQGVGELFF TGTGCCAGCAGGGCCGGACAGGGGGTCGGGGAGCTGTTTTTT
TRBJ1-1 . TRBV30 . CAWGARGRTEAFF TGTGCCTGGGGGGCGAGGGGAAGGACTGAAGCTTTCTTT
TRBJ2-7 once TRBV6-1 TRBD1 CASREGQGTTYEQYF TGTGCCAGCAGGGAGGGACAGGGGACGACCTACGAGCAGTACTTC
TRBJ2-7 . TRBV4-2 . CASSRDRVYEQYF TGTGCCAGCAGCCGAGATAGGGTATACGAGCAGTACTTC
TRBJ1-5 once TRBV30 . CAWSAQYRVGNQPQHF TGTGCCTGGAGTGCCCAATACAGGGTGGGCAATCAGCCCCAGCATTTT
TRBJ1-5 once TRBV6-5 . CASSYSTDNQPQHF TGTGCCAGCAGTTACTCGACAGACAATCAGCCCCAGCATTTT
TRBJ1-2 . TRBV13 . CASSLGRVNYGYTF TGTGCCAGCAGCTTAGGCAGGGTGAACTATGGCTACACCTTC
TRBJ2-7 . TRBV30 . CAWSPHPPNEQYF TGTGCCTGGAGTCCCCACCCTCCAAACGAGCAGTACTTC
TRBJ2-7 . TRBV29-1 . CSVGDTLEQYF TGCAGCGTTGGGGACACTCTCGAGCAGTACTTC
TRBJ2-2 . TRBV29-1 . CSVVSGELFF TGCAGCGTTGTCTCCGGGGAGCTGTTTTTT
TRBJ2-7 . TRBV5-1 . CASSPDYEQYF TGCGCCAGCAGCCCCGACTACGAGCAGTACTTC
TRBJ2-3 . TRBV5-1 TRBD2 CASTGREGDTQYF TGCGCCAGCACTGGCAGGGAGGGAGATACGCAGTATTTT
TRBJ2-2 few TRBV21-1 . CASSNGQDHTGELFF TGTGCCAGCAGCAACGGACAGGACCACACCGGGGAGCTGTTTTTT
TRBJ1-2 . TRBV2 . CARGDQGRYYGYTF TGTGCCAGGGGGGATCAGGGGCGATACTATGGCTACACCTTC
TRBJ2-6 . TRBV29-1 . CSVGASGANVLTF TGCAGCGTCGGGGCCTCTGGGGCCAACGTCCTGACTTTC
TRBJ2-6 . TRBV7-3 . CASSLQVTGANVLTF TGTGCCAGCAGCCTACAGGTGACTGGGGCCAACGTCCTGACTTTC
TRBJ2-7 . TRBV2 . CASSGGVRRSYEQYF TGTGCCAGCAGTGGAGGTGTGAGGCGGTCCTACGAGCAGTACTTC
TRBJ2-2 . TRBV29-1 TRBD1 CSGKTGGLTGELFF TGCAGCGGAAAGACAGGGGGTCTCACCGGGGAGCTGTTTTTT
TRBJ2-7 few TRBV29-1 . CSVRGSAYEQYF TGCAGCGTCAGAGGGTCTGCCTACGAGCAGTACTTC
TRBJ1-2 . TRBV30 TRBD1 CAWTTGTPNYGYTF TGTGCCTGGACGACAGGGACCCCTAACTATGGCTACACCTTC
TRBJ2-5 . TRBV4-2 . CASSPRYQETQYF TGTGCCAGCAGCCCCCGATACCAAGAGACCCAGTACTTC
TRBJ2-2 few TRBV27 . CASSRSSNTGELFF TGTGCCAGTTCGCGCAGTTCGAACACCGGGGAGCTGTTTTTT
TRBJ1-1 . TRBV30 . CAWAGGNTEAFF TGTGCCTGGGCGGGGGGGAACACTGAAGCTTTCTTT